This T cell receptor (beta chain) was captured by sequencing in a study of shared clonotypes between healthy human individuals. A CD45RA-negative memory subset and a CD45RA+ naive subset were separated from the CD4+ cells. The assay was immunoSEQ multiplex PCR, and TCRdb's table has in-frame clones only and misses some. This table has approximately 2.5 million clones, roughly 92% appearing once. Germline V CDR1 and CDR2: SNHLY, FYNNEI. This CDR3 has 13 amino acids. V trimming: 6 bases; J trimming: 4 bases; junction bases outside the gene matches: 5. The sequenced sample consisted of naive CD4+ T cells sorted from blood. The sample's subset: CD45RA+ positively selected. The sequence was obtained from a man aged 18-30 years in good health. This chain links TRBV2 with TRBJ1-1, with TRBD1 matching over 7 bases. CDR3 amino acids: CASSDRVRTEAFF. The CDR3, as DNA: TGTGCCAGCAGCGACAGGGTACGCACTGAAGCTTTCTTT.